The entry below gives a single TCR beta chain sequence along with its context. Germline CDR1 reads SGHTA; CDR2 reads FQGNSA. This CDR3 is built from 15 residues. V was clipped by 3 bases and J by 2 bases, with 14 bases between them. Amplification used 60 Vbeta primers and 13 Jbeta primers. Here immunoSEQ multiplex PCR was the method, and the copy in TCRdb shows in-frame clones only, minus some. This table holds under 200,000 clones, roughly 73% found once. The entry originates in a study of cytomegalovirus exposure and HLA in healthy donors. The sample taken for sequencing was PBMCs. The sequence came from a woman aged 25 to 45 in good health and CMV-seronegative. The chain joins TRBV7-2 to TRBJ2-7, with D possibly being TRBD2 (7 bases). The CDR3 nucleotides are TGTGCCAGCAGCTTGGGGGCGGGAGAAACCTACGAGCAGTACTTC. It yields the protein CASSLGAGETYEQYF.